This TCR beta chain comes out of a study of cytomegalovirus exposure and HLA in healthy donors. PCR primers comprised 60 Vbeta and 13 Jbeta primers. TCRdb's table, derived via immunoSEQ multiplex PCR, lists solely in-frame clones and lacks some. The sample consists of 90,000 to 120,000 clones, around 80% of them appearing once. CDR1 is KGHSH, CDR2 LQKENI, per germline. This CDR3 has 15 residues. Trimming took 6 bases from V and 4 from J, leaving 17 bases between them. Worth noting for this clone: The antigen is undetermined.

The study's findings and limits: Analyzed later, most CMV-associated TCR beta chains appeared HLA-restricted. A missense variant in DCLRE1C was later tied to TCR beta V- and J-gene trimming.

The chain couples TRBV18 to TRBJ2-3; perhaps TRBD2 as D (5 bases). This TCR came from a man in his thirties or forties in good health and CMV-seropositive. The sequenced sample consisted of PBMCs. CDR3: CASSSNKGGADTQYF. The CDR3 region has the DNA TGTGCCAGCTCTTCGAACAAAGGAGGCGCAGATACGCAGTATTTT.